These 8 T cell receptor beta chains were sequenced from one sample in a study of blood T cell repertoires in COVID-19. This table comes from immunoSEQ multiplex PCR, and its TCRdb copy is limited to in-frame clones, with some not included. The data contain some 170,000 clones, more than 75% of them singletons. Material: PBMCs or T cells enriched from blood (not recorded which). The source of these receptors is a man in his forties who had recovered from COVID-19.

This clone has only a few counts. This rearrangement joins TRBV5-5 to TRBJ2-7; D remains unclear. This CDR3 is built from 15 residues. Germline loops: CDR1 SGHKS, CDR2 YYEKEE (reference sequence). Trimming cost V 4 bases and J 3 bases, with 17 bases left between them. The CDR3 loop reads CASSTTPGYSYEQYV. CDR3 sequence (DNA): TGTGCCAGCAGCACCACGCCAGGATACAGCTACGAGCAGTACGTC.

This clone was picked up one time. The rearrangement links TRBV30 to TRBJ2-7; D may be TRBD1 (5 bases). This CDR3 spans 12 amino acids. V was cut by 4 bases and J by 2 bases, with 9 bases left in between. CDR1 and CDR2 (germline): GTSNPN, SVGIG (reference sequence). In DNA, the CDR3 is TGTGCCTGGACAGGGCAAACCTACGAGCAGTACTTC. Translating it yields CAWTGQTYEQYF.

The chain recombines TRBV9 with TRBJ1-4; 10 bases are shared with TRBD1. CDR1 and CDR2 (germline): SGDLS, YYNGEE. With V trimmed by 0 bases and J by 8 bases, 1 base remained unmatched. The CDR3 is 14 amino acids. This CDR3 reads CASSVGQGAEKLFF. CDR3 in DNA: TGTGCCAGCAGCGTAGGACAGGGGGCGGAAAAACTGTTTTTT. The entire variable domain, with the rest obtained from reference TRBV9 and TRBJ1-4, is as follows: DSGVTQTPKHLITATGQRVTLRCSPRSGDLSVYWYQQSLDQGLQFLIQYYNGEERAKGNILERFSAQQFPDLHSELNLSSLELGDSALYFCASSVGQGAEKLFFGSGTQLSVL.

Written as DNA, the CDR3 is TGTGCCTGGACCCCTTATGGCCAGGGTAGGCAGTACTTC. This codes for CAWTPYGQGRQYF. This chain joins TRBV30 and TRBJ2-7, with D tentatively TRBD1 (5 bases). Trimming pared 4 bases from V and 9 bases from J, leaving 19 bases between. The CDR3 contains 13 residues. CDR1 GTSNPN and CDR2 SVGIG come from the germline V gene (reference sequence). The full variable domain, in which reference TRBV30 and TRBJ2-7 provide the parts outside the CDR3, is SQTIHQWPATLVQPVGSPLSLECTVEGTSNPNLYWYRQAAGRGLQLLFYSVGIGQISSEVPQNLSASRPQDRQFILSSKKLLLSDSGFYLCAWTPYGQGRQYFGPGTRLTVT.

The chain links TRBV18 to TRBJ2-5, with TRBD2 matching 13 bases. This CDR3 has 17 amino acids. Germline V gene lookup returns CDR1 KGHSH and CDR2 LQKENI. Losses at the gene ends were 3 bases for V and 0 bases for J; bases not matched to a gene: 4. The CDR3: CASSPRGLAGNQETQYF. For the CDR3, the DNA is TGTGCCAGCTCACCGCGGGGACTAGCGGGAAACCAAGAGACCCAGTACTTC.

The chain combines TRBV27 with TRBJ2-7; perhaps TRBD1 as D (5 bases). This CDR3 is built from 16 residues. Germline V gene sequence: CDR1 MNHEY, CDR2 SMNVEV (reference sequence). The V gene lost 3 bases and the J gene lost 6 bases, with 21 bases spanning the gap. The CDR3 DNA sequence: TGTGCCAGCAGTTTGCCCCCACGGACATCACGAAGCGAGCAGTACTTC. Its protein is CASSLPPRTSRSEQYF.

The CDR3 DNA reads TGTGCCAGCAGAGCGAACAGGGAGGGAGGAAACACCATATATTTT. It translates to CASRANREGGNTIYF. The chain joins TRBV27 to TRBJ1-3; the D gene is possibly TRBD1 (6 bases). The V and J ends lost 6 bases and 4 bases respectively, with 16 bases between them. The CDR3 runs to 15 residues. CDR1 and CDR2 from the germline V gene are MNHEY and SMNVEV (reference sequence).

The chain combines TRBV12-5 with TRBJ1-2, with TRBD1 matching over 7 bases. Germline V gene sequence: CDR1 LGHNT, CDR2 FRNRAP. The trim removed 6 bases at V and 4 bases at J, leaving 8 bases unmatched. CDR3 size: 14 residues. CDR3: CASGRQGARYGYTF. Here the CDR3 DNA reads TGTGCTAGTGGAAGACAGGGTGCCCGCTATGGCTACACCTTC.